The T cell receptor (beta chain) described here comes from a study of blood T cell repertoires in COVID-19. In the study overall: The samples span acute and convalescent COVID-19 from the United States, Italy and Spain. T cells, B-cell-depleted T cells, or PBMCs supplied cDNA or gDNA.

Germline trimming cut 4 bases from V and 6 bases from J; bases unmatched to any gene: 5. There are 14 residues in the CDR3. CDR1 LNHDA and CDR2 SQIVND come from the germline V gene (reference sequence). In the original workflow: For nucleated cells, counts were estimated from reference gene primer amplification. The protocol was immunoSEQ multiplex PCR, while the TCRdb copy is restricted to in-frame clones and leaves out a portion. That table is the source of V, J and clone size, and D and trimming were worked out from the DNA. The table has roughly 190,000 clones, roughly 89% seen once. The chain joins TRBV19 to TRBJ1-5; 8 bases are a match to TRBD1. Sample: peripheral blood. The clonotype was recovered from a man aged 18 to 30 with active or convalescent COVID-19. For the CDR3, the DNA is TGTGCCAGTAGTAGCACAGGGGGAGCTCAGCCCCAGCATTTT. Translation gives CASSSTGGAQPQHF.